These T cell receptor beta chains were read from a single sample in a study of blood T cell repertoires in COVID-19. Assay used: immunoSEQ multiplex PCR; TCRdb lists only in-frame clones, some missing. The sample has some 120,000 clones, roughly 81% seen once; the top ten hold less than 11%. What was sequenced was peripheral blood. The receptors stem from a human donor in a cohort sampled during active COVID-19. Each CDR3 is given with its conserved first and last residue. The order of the fields is V gene, J gene, D gene, clone size, CDR3 protein, CDR3 DNA. The D gene is left open where the match is weak. Size values are once, few and many counts, or a class for expanded clones, and some rows have none.

>TRBV7-2|TRBJ1-4|-|-
CASSPTGTVGEKLFF
TGTGCCAGCAGCCCTACAGGGACCGTCGGGGAAAAACTGTTTTTT
>TRBV6-5|TRBJ2-7|-|-
CASSYSLERNEQYF
TGTGCCAGCAGTTACTCACTAGAACGAAACGAGCAGTACTTC
>TRBV27|TRBJ1-1|-|-
CASRFVTGVEAFF
TGTGCCAGCAGATTTGTTACCGGGGTCGAAGCTTTCTTT
>TRBV4-3|TRBJ2-3|-|-
CASSQDQASTDTQYF
TGCGCCAGCAGCCAAGATCAGGCTAGCACAGATACGCAGTATTTT
>TRBV5-1|TRBJ1-1|-|-
CASTPQGLNTEAFF
TGCGCCAGCACCCCCCAGGGCTTGAACACTGAAGCTTTCTTT
>TRBV20-1|TRBJ2-7|-|-
CSASSIRQAYEQYF
TGCAGTGCTAGTTCTATTCGACAGGCCTACGAGCAGTACTTC
>TRBV5-1|TRBJ1-6|-|-
CASSAEGRSPLHF
TGCGCCAGCAGCGCTGAGGGCCGCTCACCCCTCCACTTT
>TRBV12-3/TRBV12-4|TRBJ2-5|-|-
CASSFPPLPPYF
TGTGCCAGCAGTTTCCCCCCACTCCCACCGTACTTC
>TRBV7-5|TRBJ2-1|-|-
CARTTIPDRGGPNEQFF
TGTGCCAGAACCACTATCCCCGACCGAGGGGGACCTAATGAGCAGTTCTTC
>TRBV11-2|TRBJ2-7|TRBD1|-
CASSLAGTGGAEQYF
TGTGCCAGCAGCTTAGCCGGGACAGGGGGCGCCGAGCAGTACTTC
>TRBV9|TRBJ2-7|TRBD1|once
CASSVEQGFTYEQYF
TGTGCCAGCAGCGTAGAACAGGGGTTCACCTACGAGCAGTACTTC
>TRBV9|TRBJ2-3|-|once
CASSRWGGQESTDTQYF
TGTGCCAGCAGCCGCTGGGGGGGCCAGGAGAGCACAGATACGCAGTATTTT
>TRBV5-6|TRBJ1-6|TRBD1|-
CASSLLGQGNSPLHF
TGTGCCAGCAGCTTGCTGGGACAGGGGAATTCACCCCTCCACTTT
>TRBV9|TRBJ1-1|-|once
CASTGGAVMNTEAFF
TGTGCCAGCACCGGAGGGGCAGTTATGAACACTGAAGCTTTCTTT
>TRBV5-1|TRBJ1-1|-|-
CASNLRGSTEAFF
TGCGCCAGCAACCTCCGGGGATCCACTGAAGCTTTCTTT
>TRBV19|TRBJ1-5|-|-
CASSIVGGRGNQPQHF
TGTGCCAGTAGTATAGTAGGAGGGAGGGGCAATCAGCCCCAGCATTTT
>TRBV7-9|TRBJ2-7|-|-
CASSPGVQPIYEQYF
TGTGCCAGCAGCCCCGGGGTACAGCCGATCTACGAGCAGTACTTC
>TRBV4-3|TRBJ1-2|-|-
CASSQVAGSFNYGYTF
TGCGCCAGCAGCCAAGTTGCGGGGTCTTTCAACTATGGCTACACCTTC
>TRBV7-2|TRBJ1-4|TRBD1|once
CASSLGQGTEKLFF
TGTGCCAGCAGCTTGGGACAGGGGACCGAAAAACTGTTTTTT
>TRBV6-5|TRBJ2-2|-|-
CASKRRRNTGELFF
TGTGCCAGCAAGAGGAGACGAAACACCGGGGAGCTGTTTTTT
>TRBV4-2|TRBJ2-2|-|few
CASSQANSGELFF
TGTGCCAGCAGCCAAGCAAATAGCGGGGAGCTGTTTTTT
>TRBV12-3/TRBV12-4|TRBJ2-7|TRBD2|-
CASSWGLAAEQYF
TGTGCCAGCAGTTGGGGACTAGCGGCCGAGCAGTACTTC
>TRBV18|TRBJ1-4|-|-
CASSLQGATNEKLFF
TGTGCCAGCTCACTGCAGGGTGCAACTAATGAAAAACTGTTTTTT
>TRBV19|TRBJ2-1|TRBD2|-
CASSIFAGLAGNYEQFF
TGTGCCAGTAGTATATTTGCCGGACTAGCGGGGAATTATGAGCAGTTCTTC
>TRBV30|TRBJ1-4|-|once
CAWRVSGQAGKLFF
TGTGCCTGGAGAGTGTCTGGGCAGGCCGGAAAACTGTTTTTT
>TRBV4-1|TRBJ2-1|-|-
CASSQDNSNNGQFF
TGCGCCAGCAGCCAAGATAACAGTAACAATGGGCAGTTCTTC
>TRBV19|TRBJ1-5|-|once
CASSIGANSNQPQHF
TGTGCCAGTAGTATAGGGGCAAATAGCAATCAGCCCCAGCATTTT
>TRBV28|TRBJ1-4|-|-
CASSPSAATGLLREKLFF
TGTGCCAGCAGTCCATCTGCTGCAACGGGACTTTTGAGAGAAAAACTGTTTTTT
>TRBV18|TRBJ1-1|TRBD1|-
CASSLTSDRANTEAFF
TGTGCCAGCTCCCTGACCTCGGACAGGGCGAACACTGAAGCTTTCTTT
>TRBV5-1|TRBJ2-6|TRBD1|-
CASNGQGVGANVLTF
TGCGCCAGCAACGGACAGGGGGTTGGGGCCAACGTCCTGACTTTC
>TRBV7-3|TRBJ2-3|-|-
CASSLTAGDTQYF
TGTGCCAGCAGCTTAACGGCGGGAGATACGCAGTATTTT
>TRBV6-6|TRBJ2-6|TRBD1|-
CASSPRGTGANVLTF
TGTGCCAGCAGCCCCAGGGGGACCGGGGCCAACGTCCTGACTTTC
>TRBV11-3|TRBJ2-2|-|once
CASSLQGELFF
TGTGCCAGCAGCCTTCAGGGGGAGCTGTTTTTT
>TRBV2|TRBJ2-2|TRBD2|once
CASTASGGTGELFF
TGTGCCAGCACCGCTAGCGGCGGCACCGGGGAGCTGTTTTTT
>TRBV27|TRBJ1-4|-|-
CASSFARRNEKLFF
TGTGCCAGCAGTTTTGCGCGGAGGAATGAAAAACTGTTTTTT
>TRBV25-1|TRBJ1-6|-|-
CASRAGFLGSPLHF
TGTGCCAGCAGGGCAGGGTTTTTAGGCTCACCCCTCCACTTT
>TRBV4-3|TRBJ1-6|-|-
CASSQEYSNSPLHF
TGCGCCAGCAGCCAAGAATACAGTAATTCACCCCTCCACTTT
>TRBV10-3|TRBJ1-2|-|-
CAISKVENYGYTF
TGTGCCATATCTAAAGTTGAAAACTATGGCTACACCTTC
>TRBV7-2|TRBJ2-1|TRBD1|-
CASRTPGTGPYNEQFF
TGTGCCAGCAGGACCCCCGGGACAGGGCCATACAATGAGCAGTTCTTC
>TRBV9|TRBJ2-6|TRBD2|few
CASSVVGGGAVSGANVLTF
TGTGCCAGCAGCGTAGTTGGCGGGGGGGCGGTCTCTGGGGCCAACGTCCTGACTTTC
>TRBV24-1|TRBJ1-4|TRBD1|-
CATGGTAPNEKLFF
TGTGCCACCGGAGGGACAGCCCCTAATGAAAAACTGTTTTTT
>TRBV2|TRBJ1-4|-|-
CASSEGLQGREKLFF
TGTGCCAGCAGTGAAGGATTGCAGGGGCGAGAAAAACTGTTTTTT
>TRBV5-5|TRBJ1-3|TRBD1|-
CASSLLAGTGGNTIYF
TGTGCCAGCAGCCTCCTCGCCGGGACAGGGGGAAACACCATATATTTT
>TRBV11-1|TRBJ1-3|-|-
CASSRQGFGNTIYF
TGTGCCAGCAGCCGCCAGGGGTTTGGAAACACCATATATTTT
>TRBV6-1|TRBJ1-6|TRBD1|-
CASSERDRVRDNSPLHF
TGTGCCAGCAGTGAACGGGACAGGGTGAGGGATAATTCACCCCTCCACTTT